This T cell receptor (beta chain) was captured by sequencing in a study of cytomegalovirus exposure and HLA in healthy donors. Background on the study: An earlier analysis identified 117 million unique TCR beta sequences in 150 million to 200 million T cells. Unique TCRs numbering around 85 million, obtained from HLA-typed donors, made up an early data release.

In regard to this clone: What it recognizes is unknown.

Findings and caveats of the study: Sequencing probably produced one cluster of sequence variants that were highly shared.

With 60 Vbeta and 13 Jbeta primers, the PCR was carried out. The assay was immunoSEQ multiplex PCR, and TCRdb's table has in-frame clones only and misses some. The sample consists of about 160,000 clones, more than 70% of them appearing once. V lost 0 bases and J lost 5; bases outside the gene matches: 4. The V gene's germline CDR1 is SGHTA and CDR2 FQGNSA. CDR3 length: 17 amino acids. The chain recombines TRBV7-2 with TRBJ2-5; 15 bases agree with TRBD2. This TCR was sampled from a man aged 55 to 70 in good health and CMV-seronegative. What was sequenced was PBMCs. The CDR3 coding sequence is TGTGCCAGCAGCTTAGCGGGACTAGCGGGGGGCGGGGAGACCCAGTACTTC. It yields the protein CASSLAGLAGGGETQYF.